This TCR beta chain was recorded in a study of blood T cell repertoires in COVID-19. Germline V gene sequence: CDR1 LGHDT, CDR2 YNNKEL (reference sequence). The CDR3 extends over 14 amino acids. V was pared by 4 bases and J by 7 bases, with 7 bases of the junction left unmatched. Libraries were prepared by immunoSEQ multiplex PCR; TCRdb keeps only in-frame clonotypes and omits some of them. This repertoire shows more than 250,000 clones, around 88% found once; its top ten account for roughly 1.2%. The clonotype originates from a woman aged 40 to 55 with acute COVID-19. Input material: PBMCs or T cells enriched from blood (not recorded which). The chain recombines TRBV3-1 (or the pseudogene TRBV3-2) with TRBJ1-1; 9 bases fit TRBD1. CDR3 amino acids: CASSPTGGVNEAFF. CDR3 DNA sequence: TGTGCCAGCAGCCCAACAGGGGGCGTGAATGAAGCTTTCTTT.